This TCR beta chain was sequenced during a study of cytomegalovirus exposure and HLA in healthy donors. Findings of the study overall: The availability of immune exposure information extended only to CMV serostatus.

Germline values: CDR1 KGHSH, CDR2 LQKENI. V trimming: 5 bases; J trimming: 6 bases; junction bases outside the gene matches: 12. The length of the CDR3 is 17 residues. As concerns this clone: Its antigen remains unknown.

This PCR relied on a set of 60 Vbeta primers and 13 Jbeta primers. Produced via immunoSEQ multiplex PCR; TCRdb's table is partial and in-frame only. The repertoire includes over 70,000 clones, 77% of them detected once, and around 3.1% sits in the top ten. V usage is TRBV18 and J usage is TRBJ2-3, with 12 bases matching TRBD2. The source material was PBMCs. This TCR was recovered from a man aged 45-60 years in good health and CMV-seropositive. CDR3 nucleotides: TGTGCCAGCTCAGCGAGACTAGCGGGAGAGAGGGTGGATACGCAGTATTTT. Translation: CASSARLAGERVDTQYF. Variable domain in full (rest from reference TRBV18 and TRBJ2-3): NAGVMQNPRHLVRRRGQEARLRCSPMKGHSHVYWYRQLPEEGLKFMVYLQKENIIDESGMPKERFSAEFPKEGPSILRIQQVVRGDSAAYFCASSARLAGERVDTQYFGPGTRLTVL.